This TCR beta chain appears in the sequencing data of a study of shared clonotypes between healthy human individuals. About the study: Each donor contributed plates that comprised three CD4 naive, three CD4 memory, two CD8 naive and one CD8 memory. Overall study results and limits: Enrolling few donors narrowed the genetic and exposure-history diversity that was represented.

Between the trimmed V and J ends, which lost 3 bases and 3 bases, there was a span of 12 bases. In germline, CDR1 is MDHEN, CDR2 SYDVKM. This CDR3 spans 14 amino acids. In replicate PCRs of sorted subsets, approximately 200 ng DNA, tens of thousands of T cell genomes, was used. Sequencing was performed with immunoSEQ multiplex PCR; in TCRdb, only in-frame clones are kept and a portion is missing. The sample lists around 620,000 clones, about 95% seen once, with approximately 0.11% in the top ten. Worth noting for this clone: The antigen remains undetermined.

CD45RO-negative cells were positively selected for CCR7, leaving out terminally differentiated effector memory CD45RA+ cells. Material for sequencing was naive CD8+ T cells sorted from blood. The chain links TRBV28 to TRBJ2-7, with D uncertain. This receptor was obtained from a woman aged 25 to 39 in good health. The CDR3 DNA is TGTGCCAGCAGTTTCGATGGTCAGCACTACGAGCAGTACTTC. Translated, it gives CASSFDGQHYEQYF.